This is a list of T cell receptor beta chains from one sample in a study of T cell repertoires in cytomegalovirus infection. TCRdb processed the reads anew with MiXCR; each CDR3 protein has one entry. The sample consists of approximately 1,000,000 distinct CDR3 sequences, around 32% of them appearing once. For these TCRs, the target antigens are not known. Sample: cultured CD8+ T cells from PBMCs, taken from culture after CMV antigen stimulation. Source of these receptors: a human donor in good health (CMV status not recorded). Some clones in this sample may be carry-over from other donors' samples. Each CDR3 is given with its conserved first and last residue. The listing skips clone size in some rows; elsewhere it reads once, few, many or a size class.

CDR3 length	clone size	V gene	J gene	CDR3 protein
17	few	TRBV12-3/TRBV12-4	TRBJ2-7	CASSSPSSGGFAYEQYF
16	many	TRBV7-6	TRBJ2-3	CASSPSSGFVEDTQYF
14	few	TRBV27	TRBJ1-2	CASSFQRQGGGYTF
14	.	TRBV6-6	TRBJ1-2	CASSFGRTFDGYTF
16	.	TRBV12-3/TRBV12-4	TRBJ2-5	CASSFRAGTIEETQYF
15	few	TRBV14	TRBJ2-1	CASSQDRDLDNEQFF
15	few	TRBV10-3	TRBJ2-5	CAISESAGGPETQYF
13	.	TRBV27	TRBJ2-1	CASSFSLYNEQFF
13	.	TRBV2	TRBJ1-2	CASNSDSSYGYTF
15	many	TRBV7-2	TRBJ1-1	CASSLRTGVNTEAFF
15	.	TRBV11-2	TRBJ1-4	CASSAGQGEGEKLFF
15	.	TRBV6-6	TRBJ1-5	CASSYRDESNQPQHF